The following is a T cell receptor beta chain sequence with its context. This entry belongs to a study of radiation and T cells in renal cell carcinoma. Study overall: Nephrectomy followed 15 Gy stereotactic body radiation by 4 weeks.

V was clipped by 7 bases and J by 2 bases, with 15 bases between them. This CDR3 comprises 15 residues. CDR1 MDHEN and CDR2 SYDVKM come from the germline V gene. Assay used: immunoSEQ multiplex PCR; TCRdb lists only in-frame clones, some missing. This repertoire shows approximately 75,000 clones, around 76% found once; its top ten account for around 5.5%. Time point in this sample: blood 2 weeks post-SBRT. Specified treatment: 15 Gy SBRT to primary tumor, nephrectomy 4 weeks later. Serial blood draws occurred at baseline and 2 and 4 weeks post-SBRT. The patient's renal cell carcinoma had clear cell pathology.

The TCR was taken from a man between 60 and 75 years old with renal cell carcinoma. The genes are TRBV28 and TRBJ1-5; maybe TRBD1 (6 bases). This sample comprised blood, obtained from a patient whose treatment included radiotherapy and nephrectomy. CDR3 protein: CASNSGVTGNQPQHF. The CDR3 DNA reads TGTGCCAGCAACTCAGGGGTAACAGGCAATCAGCCCCAGCATTTT. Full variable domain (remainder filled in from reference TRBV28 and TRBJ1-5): DVKVTQSSRYLVKRTGEKVFLECVQDMDHENMFWYRQDPGLGLRLIYFSYDVKMKEKGDIPEGYSVSREKKERFSLILESASTNQTSMYLCASNSGVTGNQPQHFGDGTRLSIL.